A selection of T cell receptor beta chains follows, all from one sample in a study of ipilimumab plus nivolumab after autologous stem cell transplantation. Sequenced by immunoSEQ multiplex PCR; TCRdb stores in-frame clones only, minus some. The sample yields tens of thousands of clones, around nine tenths seen once. This material consisted of PBMCs, taken in a trial of ipilimumab plus nivolumab as post-transplant consolidation. The source is a male donor with multiple myeloma. Both conserved end residues are part of each CDR3. The order of the fields is clone size, D gene, J gene, V gene, CDR3 protein, CDR3 DNA. D genes are given only for firm matches. Clone size, where shown, is once, few, many, or a class for clones that have expanded.

clone size: .; D gene: TRBD2; J gene: TRBJ2-7; V gene: TRBV30; CDR3 protein: CASAQREQGEQYF; CDR3 DNA: TGTGCCTCAGCCCAGCGGGAGCAGGGCGAGCAGTACTTC
clone size: .; D gene: TRBD1; J gene: TRBJ1-2; V gene: TRBV6-1; CDR3 protein: CASSYLTGDGSGYTF; CDR3 DNA: TGTGCCAGCAGCTACCTGACAGGGGACGGTTCCGGCTACACCTTC
clone size: .; D gene: .; J gene: TRBJ1-1; V gene: TRBV28; CDR3 protein: CASTPRAGESEAFF; CDR3 DNA: TGTGCCAGCACCCCGAGGGCCGGGGAGAGTGAAGCTTTCTTT
clone size: .; D gene: .; J gene: TRBJ2-3; V gene: TRBV19; CDR3 protein: CASSMRGTDTQYF; CDR3 DNA: TGTGCCAGTAGTATGCGGGGCACAGATACGCAGTATTTT
clone size: .; D gene: .; J gene: TRBJ1-5; V gene: TRBV6-1; CDR3 protein: CASSEEWLGQPQHF; CDR3 DNA: TGTGCCAGCAGTGAAGAGTGGTTAGGTCAGCCCCAGCATTTT
clone size: once; D gene: TRBD2; J gene: TRBJ2-2; V gene: TRBV27; CDR3 protein: CASSLGLAGRGELFF; CDR3 DNA: TGTGCCAGCAGTTTGGGACTAGCGGGACGCGGGGAGCTGTTTTTT
clone size: .; D gene: .; J gene: TRBJ2-6; V gene: TRBV30; CDR3 protein: CAWRGYIPLGANVLTF; CDR3 DNA: TGTGCCTGGAGGGGATACATCCCTCTCGGGGCCAACGTCCTGACTTTC
clone size: .; D gene: TRBD1; J gene: TRBJ2-6; V gene: TRBV4-1; CDR3 protein: CASSQRQGAGANVLTF; CDR3 DNA: TGCGCCAGCAGCCAACGACAGGGGGCGGGGGCCAACGTCCTGACTTTC
clone size: few; D gene: .; J gene: TRBJ1-5; V gene: TRBV19; CDR3 protein: CASTLGGLGSNQPQHF; CDR3 DNA: TGTGCCAGTACCCTCGGGGGGCTTGGGAGCAATCAGCCCCAGCATTTT
clone size: .; D gene: TRBD1; J gene: TRBJ1-6; V gene: TRBV5-4; CDR3 protein: CASSDKRQGRNSPLHF; CDR3 DNA: TGTGCCAGCAGCGATAAAAGACAGGGTAGAAATTCACCCCTCCACTTT
clone size: .; D gene: .; J gene: TRBJ2-3; V gene: TRBV5-1; CDR3 protein: CASTPSMGADTQYF; CDR3 DNA: TGCGCCAGCACACCGAGCATGGGTGCAGATACGCAGTATTTT
clone size: .; D gene: .; J gene: TRBJ2-1; V gene: TRBV28; CDR3 protein: CASSSPGGGRYNEQFF; CDR3 DNA: TGTGCCAGCAGTTCGCCCGGGGGCGGGAGATACAATGAGCAGTTCTTC
clone size: .; D gene: .; J gene: TRBJ2-3; V gene: TRBV10-1; CDR3 protein: CASSEATDTQYF; CDR3 DNA: TGCGCCAGCAGTGAGGCCACAGATACGCAGTATTTT
clone size: .; D gene: .; J gene: TRBJ2-2; V gene: TRBV29-1; CDR3 protein: CSVTGSGNTGELFF; CDR3 DNA: TGCAGCGTAACCGGCAGCGGGAACACCGGGGAGCTGTTTTTT
clone size: .; D gene: .; J gene: TRBJ1-3; V gene: TRBV29-1; CDR3 protein: CSGSSTGGNTIYF; CDR3 DNA: TGCAGCGGTTCGAGTACAGGGGGAAACACCATATATTTT
clone size: .; D gene: .; J gene: TRBJ1-3; V gene: TRBV4-3; CDR3 protein: CASSQDKEFRGGTGNTIYF; CDR3 DNA: TGCGCCAGCAGCCAAGATAAAGAGTTTCGGGGGGGAACGGGAAACACCATATATTTT